This T cell receptor (beta chain) was recorded in a study of T cell responses to AZD1222 COVID-19 vaccine. Pooled in the analysis were second doses at about 4 or about 12 weeks. The CDR3 runs 15 residues. Trimming removed 4 bases at V and 6 bases at J, with 18 bases between. Per the germline V gene, CDR1 is ENHRY and CDR2 is SYGVKD. Sequencing used immunoSEQ multiplex PCR; TCRdb keeps in-frame clones, though not all of them. The sample comprises roughly 150,000 clones, about nine tenths of which are singletons, and 2.5% to 4% rests with the top ten. The TCR sequence derives from an adult who received the AZD1222 COVID-19 vaccine. The genes are TRBV10-3 and TRBJ1-2, with TRBD1 as a possible D gene (5 bases). Source: peripheral blood, taken 28 days after the second AZD1222 dose. The CDR3 DNA reads TGTGCCATCAGTGCCGTTCTGGGGCAGGGTCATGGCTACACCTTC. Translation: CAISAVLGQGHGYTF.